This T cell receptor (beta chain) originates from a study of T cells in Graves' hyperthyroidism and ophthalmopathy. There were TCR beta CDR3 regions amplified from RNA transcripts. An initial round of RT-PCR targeting the TCR CDR3 relied on the HTBI primer set. TCRdb ran MiXCR on the multiplex PCR reads and lists one entry per CDR3 protein. Of 300,000 to 400,000 distinct CDR3 sequences listed, roughly a fifth are singletons. Study results and caveats: The majority of expanded thyroid clonotypes above 0.001 also appeared in blood. Ophthalmopathy was identified by the model a median about seven months ahead of onset.

CDR1 and CDR2 from the germline V gene are MNHNS and SASEGT. The CDR3 has 13 residues. Trimming took off 0 bases at V and 6 bases at J, with 7 bases between the two ends. Each diagnosis was grounded in clinical symptoms, serum thyroxine and TRAb, thyroid ultrasound, and orbital computed tomography. Note on this clonotype: The antigen is undetermined.

Sequenced: blood. The chain joins TRBV6-1 to TRBJ2-3; D is unclear. This TCR came from a woman between 45 and 65 years old with Graves' hyperthyroidism. The DNA for the CDR3 is TGTGCCAGCAGTGAAGCGCTCGGGGATACGCAGTATTTT. This codes for CASSEALGDTQYF.